These T cell receptor beta chains were read from a single sample in a study of technical replicates of blood from a handful of donors. TCRdb's copy holds only in-frame clones and misses some; the assay was immunoSEQ multiplex PCR. The sample holds about 85,000 clones, just under 95% seen once. Sequenced input: T cells isolated from PBMCs. These receptor sequences come from a human donor in good health. Each CDR3 is given with its conserved first and last residue. Fields, in order: clone size, J gene, V gene, D gene, CDR3 protein, CDR3 DNA. The D gene is left open where the match is weak. The listing skips clone size in some rows; elsewhere it reads once, few, many or a size class.

NA TRBJ2-1 TRBV5-4 TRBD1 CASSAGGDRGIGNEQFF TGTGCCAGCAGCGCGGGCGGGGACAGGGGAATTGGGAATGAGCAGTTCTTC
NA TRBJ2-1 TRBV27 NA CASSLRLASYNEQFF TGTGCCAGCAGTTTGAGGCTAGCGAGTTACAATGAGCAGTTCTTC
NA TRBJ1-1 TRBV4-1 TRBD1 CASSQYRVKGQATEAFF TGCGCCAGCAGCCAGTATAGGGTAAAGGGACAGGCAACAGAAGCTTTCTTT
NA TRBJ2-7 TRBV28 TRBD2 CASSLISGNHEQYF TGTGCCAGCAGTTTGATTAGCGGGAACCACGAGCAGTACTTC
NA TRBJ2-7 TRBV28 TRBD2 CASSLITSGAYEQYF TGTGCCAGCAGTTTAATAACTAGCGGGGCCTACGAGCAGTACTTC
once TRBJ2-3 TRBV6-5 NA CASSSSLSGRTDTQYF TGTGCCAGCAGTTCCAGTTTGAGCGGGCGCACAGATACGCAGTATTTT
NA TRBJ1-6 TRBV6-5 NA CASSYPNSPLHF TGTGCCAGCAGTTATCCGAATTCACCCCTCCACTTT
NA TRBJ1-4 TRBV6-5 NA CASSYSGGTNEKLFF TGTGCCAGCAGTTACTCGGGGGGAACTAATGAAAAACTGTTTTTT
NA TRBJ1-1 TRBV7-9 TRBD1 CASSLALTGYMNTEAFF TGTGCCAGCAGCTTAGCTCTGACAGGGTACATGAACACTGAAGCTTTCTTT
NA TRBJ1-6 TRBV5-6 NA CASSLAGRVVNSPLHF TGTGCCAGCAGCTTGGCGGGCAGGGTGGTGAATTCACCCCTCCACTTT
NA TRBJ1-1 TRBV14 NA CASSQVDTRNTEAFF TGTGCCAGCAGCCAAGTCGACACCAGGAATACAGAAGCTTTCTTT
NA TRBJ1-2 TRBV13 NA CASSSPGISNYGYTF TGTGCCAGCAGCTCTCCCGGGATCTCGAACTATGGCTACACCTTC
NA TRBJ1-2 TRBV4-1 NA CASSQVQSNYGYTF TGCGCCAGCAGCCAAGTGCAGTCGAACTATGGCTACACCTTC
once TRBJ2-7 TRBV28 NA CASSLFARGAMYEQYF TGTGCCAGCAGTTTATTCGCCCGGGGAGCGATGTACGAGCAGTACTTC
NA TRBJ2-7 TRBV7-3 TRBD1 CASSLGQGSSYEQYF TGTGCCAGCAGCTTAGGACAGGGGAGCTCCTACGAGCAGTACTTC
NA TRBJ2-7 TRBV4-1 TRBD1 CASSQAQGAGNYEQYF TGCGCCAGCAGCCAAGCCCAGGGGGCCGGGAACTACGAGCAGTACTTC
NA TRBJ1-2 TRBV6-5 NA CASSSPARYGGYTF TGTGCCAGCAGTTCCCCTGCGAGGTATGGGGGCTACACCTTC
once TRBJ2-7 TRBV18 TRBD1 CASSRLGQGDEQYF TGTGCCAGCTCACGCTTGGGACAGGGGGACGAGCAGTACTTC
NA TRBJ1-1 TRBV2 TRBD1 CASPGQSTEAFF TGTGCCAGCCCGGGACAGAGCACTGAAGCTTTCTTT
NA TRBJ2-1 TRBV9 NA CASSVSVIPYNEQFF TGTGCCAGCAGCGTATCGGTGATCCCCTACAATGAGCAGTTCTTC
NA TRBJ2-7 TRBV5-5 TRBD2 CASSKGLAGGSYEQYF TGTGCCAGCAGCAAGGGACTAGCGGGAGGCTCGTACGAGCAGTACTTC
NA TRBJ1-3 TRBV6-6 NA CASSYSGGFPRDTIYF TGTGCCAGCAGTTACTCGGGAGGGTTTCCAAGAGACACCATATATTTT
NA TRBJ2-4 TRBV6-5 NA CASSLGQTKNIQYF TGTGCCAGCAGTCTAGGACAGACCAAAAACATTCAGTACTTC
once TRBJ2-7 TRBV2 NA CASSSTRLAYEQYF TGTGCCAGCAGTAGCACGAGGCTGGCCTACGAGCAGTACTTC
NA TRBJ2-7 TRBV5-1 TRBD2 CASSPGTVGTSGFYEQYF TGCGCCAGCAGCCCCGGGACAGTGGGGACTAGCGGTTTCTACGAGCAGTACTTC
NA TRBJ1-4 TRBV5-8 TRBD1 CASSQGQGDLNEKLFF TGTGCCAGCAGCCAGGGACAGGGGGATTTAAATGAAAAACTGTTTTTT
NA TRBJ1-3 TRBV15 NA CATSRGDRIGSGNTIYF TGTGCCACCAGCAGAGGCGACAGGATCGGCTCTGGAAACACCATATATTTT
NA TRBJ2-3 TRBV11-2 NA CASSLGRTRTDTQYF TGTGCCAGCAGCTTAGGACGGACTCGCACAGATACGCAGTATTTT
NA TRBJ1-4 TRBV10-3 TRBD1 CAISDRGMGEKLFF TGTGCCATCAGTGACAGGGGGATGGGTGAAAAACTGTTTTTT
NA TRBJ1-1 TRBV10-2 NA CASSTGMNTEAFF TGCGCCAGCAGTACAGGGATGAACACTGAAGCTTTCTTT